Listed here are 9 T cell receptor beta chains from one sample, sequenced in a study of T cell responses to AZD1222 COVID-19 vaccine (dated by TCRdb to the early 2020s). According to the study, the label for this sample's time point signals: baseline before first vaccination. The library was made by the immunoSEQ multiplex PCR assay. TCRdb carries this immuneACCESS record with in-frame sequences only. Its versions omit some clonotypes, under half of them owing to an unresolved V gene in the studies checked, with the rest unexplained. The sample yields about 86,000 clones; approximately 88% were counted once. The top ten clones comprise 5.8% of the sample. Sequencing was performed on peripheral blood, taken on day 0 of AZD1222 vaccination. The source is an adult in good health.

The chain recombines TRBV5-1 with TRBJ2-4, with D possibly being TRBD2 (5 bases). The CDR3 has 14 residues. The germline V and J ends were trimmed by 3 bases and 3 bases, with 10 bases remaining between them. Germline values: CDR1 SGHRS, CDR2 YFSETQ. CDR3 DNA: TGCGCCAGCAGCTCCGGGATGGTCAAAAACATTCAGTACTTC. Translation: CASSSGMVKNIQYF.

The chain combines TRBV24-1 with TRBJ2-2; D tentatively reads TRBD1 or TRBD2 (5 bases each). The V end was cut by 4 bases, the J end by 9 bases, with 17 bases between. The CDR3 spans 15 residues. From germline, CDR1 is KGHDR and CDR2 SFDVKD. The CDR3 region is CATSESIGTGRELFF. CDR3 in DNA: TGTGCCACCAGTGAATCCATTGGGACCGGGAGGGAGCTGTTTTTT.

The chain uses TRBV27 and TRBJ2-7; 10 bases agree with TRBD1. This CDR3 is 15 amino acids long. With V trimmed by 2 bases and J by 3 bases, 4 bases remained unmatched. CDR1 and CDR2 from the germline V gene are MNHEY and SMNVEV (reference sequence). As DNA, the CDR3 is TGTGCCAGCAGTTTAGGGACAGGGGTCTTCTACGAGCAGTACTTC. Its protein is CASSLGTGVFYEQYF.

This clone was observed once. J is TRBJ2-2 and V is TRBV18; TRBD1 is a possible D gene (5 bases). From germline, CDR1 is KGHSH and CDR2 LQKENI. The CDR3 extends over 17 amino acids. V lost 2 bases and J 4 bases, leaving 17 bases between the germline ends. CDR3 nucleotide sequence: TGTGCCAGCTCACCAGCCCCTAAGGGGCTTGTCACCGGGGAGCTGTTTTTT. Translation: CASSPAPKGLVTGELFF.

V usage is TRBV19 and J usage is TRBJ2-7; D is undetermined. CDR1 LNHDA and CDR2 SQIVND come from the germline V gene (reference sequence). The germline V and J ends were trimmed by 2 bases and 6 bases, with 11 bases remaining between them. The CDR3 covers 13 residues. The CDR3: CASSIISTSEQYF. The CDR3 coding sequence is TGTGCCAGTAGTATAATTTCTACGAGCGAGCAGTACTTC.

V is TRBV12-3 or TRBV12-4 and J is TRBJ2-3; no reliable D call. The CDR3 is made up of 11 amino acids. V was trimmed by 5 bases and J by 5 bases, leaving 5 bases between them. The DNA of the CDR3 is TGTGCCAGCAGTGCCGTAGATACGCAGTATTTT. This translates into CASSAVDTQYF.

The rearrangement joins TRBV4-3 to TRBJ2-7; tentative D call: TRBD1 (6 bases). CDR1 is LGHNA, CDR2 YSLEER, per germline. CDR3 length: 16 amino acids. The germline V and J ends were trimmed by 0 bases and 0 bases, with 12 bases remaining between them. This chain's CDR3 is CASSQEAGAGSYEQYF. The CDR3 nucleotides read TGCGCCAGCAGCCAAGAAGCAGGGGCCGGCTCCTACGAGCAGTACTTC.

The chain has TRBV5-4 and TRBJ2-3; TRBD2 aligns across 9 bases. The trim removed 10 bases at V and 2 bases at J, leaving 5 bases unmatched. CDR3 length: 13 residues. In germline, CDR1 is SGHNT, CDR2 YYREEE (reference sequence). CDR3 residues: CAGGGGATDTQYF. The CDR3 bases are TGTGCCGGGGGCGGGGGGGCCACAGATACGCAGTATTTT. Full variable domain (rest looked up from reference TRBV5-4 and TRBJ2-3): ETGVTQSPTHLIKTRGQQVTLRCSSQSGHNTVSWYQQALGQGPQFIFQYYREEENGRGNFPPRFSGLQFPNYSSELNVNALELDDSALYLCAGGGGATDTQYFGPGTRLTVL.

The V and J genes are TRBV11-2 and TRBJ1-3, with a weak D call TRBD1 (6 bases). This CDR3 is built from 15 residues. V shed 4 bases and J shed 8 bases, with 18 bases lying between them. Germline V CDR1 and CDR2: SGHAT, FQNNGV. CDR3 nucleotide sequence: TGTGCCAGCAGCTCTCTTAGGGACAAGGGGTACACCATATATTTT. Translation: CASSSLRDKGYTIYF.